This T cell receptor (beta chain) was recovered during a study of cytomegalovirus exposure and HLA in healthy donors. Whole-study results and caveats: Relative to the approximately 700-donor mean, N-insertions were reportedly fewer in an Asian-associated ancestry cluster in a later analysis. Immune exposure data for these donors was limited to CMV serostatus. With DRB1 most and HLA-C fewest, TCR association rates differed between HLA loci in a later analysis. Rarity held for most TCR sequences, but there were some public TCRs that occurred in many donors.

With regard to this clone: Antigen unknown. One end of the junction does not line up with germline, which may come from a read error.

CDR3 length equals 16 residues. CDR1 is SGHRS and CDR2 is YFSETQ in the germline V gene. The PCR used 60 Vbeta and 13 Jbeta primers. Data came from immunoSEQ multiplex PCR; TCRdb stores just in-frame clones and leaves some out. The data contain some 140,000 clones, 75% to 90% of them singletons. V usage is TRBV5-1 and J usage is TRBJ2-6; 9 nucleotides align to TRBD1. The receptor comes from a man aged 40-49 years in good health and CMV-seronegative. The sequenced material came from PBMCs. The CDR3 region has the DNA TGCGCCAGCAGCTTGACAGGGGGCTCTGGGGTCAACGTCCTGACTTTC. It encodes CASSLTGGSGVNVLTF.